This T cell receptor (beta chain) was sequenced in a study of T cell changes during pregnancy in multiple sclerosis. CDR3 length equals 15 residues. V was pared by 3 bases and J by 1 base, with 12 bases between. Germline V gene data show CDR1 as SNHLY and CDR2 as FYNNEI. Here immunoSEQ multiplex PCR was the method, and the copy in TCRdb shows in-frame clones only, minus some. The table shows approximately 60,000 clones, with about 92% occurring only once. The chain recombines TRBV2 with TRBJ2-5; perhaps TRBD2 as D (6 bases). The sample in question was peripheral blood, obtained in the first trimester of pregnancy. The source is a female donor with multiple sclerosis, enrolled in a pregnancy study. CDR3 in DNA: TGTGCCAGCAGTGATGCGGGATCTATCCAAGAGACCCAGTACTTC. The encoded protein is CASSDAGSIQETQYF.